This T cell receptor (beta chain) was sequenced in a study of vaccination and CD4 T cells after COVID-19. Study as a whole: Six male and four female convalescents took part, two of them Hispanic.

Turning to this clonotype: Its target is unknown.

Researchers used the Oncomine TCR Beta short-read assay to sequence DNA from cultured CD4+ T cells. TCRdb reprocessed the PCR reads with MiXCR, giving one entry per CDR3 protein. The sample records a few thousand distinct CDR3 sequences, around 64% being singletons. Notes on the study in general: Among convalescent patients, a median roughly 90% of reactive clones emerged only after vaccination.

The V gene lost 0 bases and the J gene lost 7 bases, with 19 bases spanning the gap. There are 17 residues in the CDR3. Germline V gene sequence: CDR1 MGHRA, CDR2 YSYEKL. Treatment: roughly ten-day PBMC culture with coronavirus spike peptide pools or control peptides (ViraFEST assay). The unexposed donor provided CD4+ T cells, which were taken before the COVID-19 pandemic (2011-2018). First, ViraFEST expanded antigen-specific T cells with peptide pools, and next it sequenced the TCRs. The TCR sequence derives from a human donor in good health. The specimen was CD4+ T cells from blood, cultured in vitro. The chain links TRBV4-1 to TRBJ1-5, with D unclear. CDR3 region: CASSQDPGFGTRQPQHF. The CDR3 region has the DNA TGCGCCAGCAGCCAAGATCCGGGTTTTGGAACGAGGCAGCCCCAGCATTTT.